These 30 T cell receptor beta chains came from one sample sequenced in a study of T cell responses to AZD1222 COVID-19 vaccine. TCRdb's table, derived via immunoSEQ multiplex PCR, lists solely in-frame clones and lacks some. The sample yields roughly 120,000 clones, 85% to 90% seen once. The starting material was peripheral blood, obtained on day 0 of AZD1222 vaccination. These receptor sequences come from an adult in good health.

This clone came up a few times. In DNA, the CDR3 is TGTGCCAGCAGCTTAGCGGGACAGGGGTATAATTCACCCCTCCACTTT. As protein: CASSLAGQGYNSPLHF. V gene TRBV7-9 combines with J gene TRBJ1-6; 10 bases line up with TRBD1. The CDR3 extends over 16 amino acids. Per germline, CDR1 SEHNR and CDR2 FQNEAQ (reference sequence). The V gene end was trimmed by 0 bases and the J gene end by 4 bases; junction bases not matched to a gene: 0.

The CDR3 coding sequence is TGCGCCAGCAGTTTGTCCCCCTTCGTCACCGGGGAGCTGTTTTTT. Protein: CASSLSPFVTGELFF. The chain has TRBV5-1 and TRBJ2-2; D uncertain. The V gene's germline CDR1 is SGHRS and CDR2 YFSETQ. The germline V and J ends were trimmed by 5 bases and 4 bases, with 15 bases remaining between them. This CDR3 comprises 15 residues.

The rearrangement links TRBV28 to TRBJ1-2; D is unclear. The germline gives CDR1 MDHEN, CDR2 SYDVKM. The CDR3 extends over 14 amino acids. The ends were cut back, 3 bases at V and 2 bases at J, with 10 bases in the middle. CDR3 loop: CASSLQGINYGYTF. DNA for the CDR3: TGTGCCAGCAGTTTGCAAGGGATCAACTATGGCTACACCTTC.

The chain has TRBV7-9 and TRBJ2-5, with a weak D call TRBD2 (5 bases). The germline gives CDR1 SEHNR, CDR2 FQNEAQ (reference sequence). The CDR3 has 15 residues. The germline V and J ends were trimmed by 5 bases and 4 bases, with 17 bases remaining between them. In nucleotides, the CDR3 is TGTGCCAGCAGCCCCCCTCGGGATGGGAGAGAGACCCAGTACTTC. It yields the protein CASSPPRDGRETQYF.

The chain's CDR3 is CASSTGTATEAFF. CDR3 DNA sequence: TGTGCCAGCAGCACTGGGACTGCTACTGAAGCTTTCTTT. The V call is TRBV28, the J call TRBJ1-1; tentative D call: TRBD1 (5 bases). Germline V gene data show CDR1 as MDHEN and CDR2 as SYDVKM. This CDR3 region has 13 residues. The V end was cut by 6 bases, the J end by 5 bases, with 13 bases between.

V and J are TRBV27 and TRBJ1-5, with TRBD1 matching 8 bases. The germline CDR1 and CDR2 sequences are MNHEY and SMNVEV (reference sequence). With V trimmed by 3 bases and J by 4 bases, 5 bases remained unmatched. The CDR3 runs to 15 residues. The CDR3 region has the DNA TGTGCCAGCAGTTTGACTGGACAGGGTAATCAGCCCCAGCATTTT. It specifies CASSLTGQGNQPQHF.

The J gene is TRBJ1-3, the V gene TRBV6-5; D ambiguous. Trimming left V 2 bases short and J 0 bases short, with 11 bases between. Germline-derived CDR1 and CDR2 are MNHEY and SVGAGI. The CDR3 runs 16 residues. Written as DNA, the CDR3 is TGTGCCAGCAGTTACGGCCCAGGCGACTCTGGAAACACCATATATTTT. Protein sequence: CASSYGPGDSGNTIYF.

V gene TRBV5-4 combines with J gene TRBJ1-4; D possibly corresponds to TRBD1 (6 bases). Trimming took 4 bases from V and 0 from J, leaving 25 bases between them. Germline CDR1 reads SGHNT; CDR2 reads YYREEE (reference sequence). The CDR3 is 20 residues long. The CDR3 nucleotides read TGTGCCAGCAGCGCCCCTCCCGACAGGTGGGTAGCTGCAACTAATGAAAAACTGTTTTTT. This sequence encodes CASSAPPDRWVAATNEKLFF.

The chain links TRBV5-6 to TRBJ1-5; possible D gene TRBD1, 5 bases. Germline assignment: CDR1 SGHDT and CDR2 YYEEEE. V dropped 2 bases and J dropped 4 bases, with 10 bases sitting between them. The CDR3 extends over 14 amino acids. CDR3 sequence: CASSLRGSNQPQHF. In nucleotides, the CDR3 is TGTGCCAGCAGCTTACGGGGGTCTAATCAGCCCCAGCATTTT.

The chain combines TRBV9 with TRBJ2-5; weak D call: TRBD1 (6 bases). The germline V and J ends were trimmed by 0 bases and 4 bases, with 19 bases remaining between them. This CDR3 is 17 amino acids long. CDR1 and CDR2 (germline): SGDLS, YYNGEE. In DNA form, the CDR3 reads TGTGCCAGCAGCGTAGGTGCGGCAGGGGCCCCCACAGAGACCCAGTACTTC. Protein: CASSVGAAGAPTETQYF.

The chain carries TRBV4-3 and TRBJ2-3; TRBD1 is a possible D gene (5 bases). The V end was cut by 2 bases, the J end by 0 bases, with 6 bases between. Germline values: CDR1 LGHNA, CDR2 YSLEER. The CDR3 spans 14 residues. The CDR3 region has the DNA TGCGCCAGCAGCCAACAGGGTAGCACAGATACGCAGTATTTT. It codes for CASSQQGSTDTQYF.

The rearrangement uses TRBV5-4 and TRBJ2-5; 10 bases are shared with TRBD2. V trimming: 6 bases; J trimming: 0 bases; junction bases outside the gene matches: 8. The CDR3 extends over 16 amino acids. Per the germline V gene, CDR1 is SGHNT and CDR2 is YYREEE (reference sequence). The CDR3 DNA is TGTGCCAGCAACCCTTCTAGCGGGGGTTACCAAGAGACCCAGTACTTC. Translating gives CASNPSSGGYQETQYF.

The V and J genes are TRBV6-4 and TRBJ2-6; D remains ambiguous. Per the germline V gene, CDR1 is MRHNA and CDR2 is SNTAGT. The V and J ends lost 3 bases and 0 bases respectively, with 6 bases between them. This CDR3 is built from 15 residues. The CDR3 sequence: CASSEGSSGANVLTF. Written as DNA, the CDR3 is TGTGCCAGCAGTGAGGGTAGCTCTGGGGCCAACGTCCTGACTTTC.

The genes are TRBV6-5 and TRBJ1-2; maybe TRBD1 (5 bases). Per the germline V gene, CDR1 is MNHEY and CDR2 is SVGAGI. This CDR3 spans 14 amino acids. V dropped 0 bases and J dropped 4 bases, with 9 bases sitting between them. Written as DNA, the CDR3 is TGTGCCAGCAGTTACTCGGAAGGGGCCTATGGCTACACCTTC. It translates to CASSYSEGAYGYTF.

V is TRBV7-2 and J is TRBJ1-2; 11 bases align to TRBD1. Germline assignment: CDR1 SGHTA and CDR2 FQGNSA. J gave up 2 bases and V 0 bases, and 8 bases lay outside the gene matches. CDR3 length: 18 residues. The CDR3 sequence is CASSLADRTGGLNYGYTF. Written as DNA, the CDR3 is TGTGCCAGCAGCTTAGCGGACAGGACAGGGGGCCTGAACTATGGCTACACCTTC.

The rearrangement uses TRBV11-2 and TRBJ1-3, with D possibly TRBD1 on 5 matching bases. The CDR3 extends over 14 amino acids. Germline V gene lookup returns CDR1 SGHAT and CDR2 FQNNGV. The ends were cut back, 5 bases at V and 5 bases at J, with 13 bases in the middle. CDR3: CASSLGQGRNTIYF. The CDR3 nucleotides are TGTGCCAGCAGCCTCGGGCAGGGAAGAAACACCATATATTTT.

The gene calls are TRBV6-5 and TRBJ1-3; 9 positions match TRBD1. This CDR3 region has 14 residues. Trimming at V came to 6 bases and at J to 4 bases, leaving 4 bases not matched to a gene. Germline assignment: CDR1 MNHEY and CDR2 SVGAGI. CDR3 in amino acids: CASRRTGAGNTIYF. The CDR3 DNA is TGTGCCAGCAGACGGACAGGGGCAGGAAACACCATATATTTT.

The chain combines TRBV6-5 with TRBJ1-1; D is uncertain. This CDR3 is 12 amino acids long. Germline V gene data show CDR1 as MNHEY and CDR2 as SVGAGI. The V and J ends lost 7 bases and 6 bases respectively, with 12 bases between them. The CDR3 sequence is CASTPEVAEAFF. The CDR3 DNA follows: TGTGCCAGCACCCCAGAAGTAGCTGAAGCTTTCTTT.

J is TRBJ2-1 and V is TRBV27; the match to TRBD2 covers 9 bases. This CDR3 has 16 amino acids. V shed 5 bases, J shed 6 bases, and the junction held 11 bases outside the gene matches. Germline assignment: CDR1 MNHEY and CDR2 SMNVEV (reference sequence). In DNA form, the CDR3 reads TGTGCCAGCAGTCCGAACGCGGGAGGGCCGGGCAATGAGCAGTTCTTC. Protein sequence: CASSPNAGGPGNEQFF.

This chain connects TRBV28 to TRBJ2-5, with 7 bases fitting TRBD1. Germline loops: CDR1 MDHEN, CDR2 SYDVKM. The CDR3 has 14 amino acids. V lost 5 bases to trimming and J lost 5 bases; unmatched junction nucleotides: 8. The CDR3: CASSQGQTPETQYF. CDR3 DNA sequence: TGTGCCAGCAGTCAGGGACAGACCCCGGAGACCCAGTACTTC.

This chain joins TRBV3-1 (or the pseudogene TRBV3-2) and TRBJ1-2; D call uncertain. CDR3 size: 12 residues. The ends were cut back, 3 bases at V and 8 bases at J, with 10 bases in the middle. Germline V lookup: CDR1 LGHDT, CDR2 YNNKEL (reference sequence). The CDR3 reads CASSQLGFGYTF. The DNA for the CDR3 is TGTGCCAGCAGCCAGTTGGGATTCGGCTACACCTTC.

CDR3 in DNA: TGTGCCAGCAGTTACTCATCCGGGCAGGCCACTGAAGCTTTCTTT. Translated, it gives CASSYSSGQATEAFF. V and J are TRBV6-5 and TRBJ1-1; no definite D call. There are 15 residues in the CDR3. Germline CDR1 is MNHEY and CDR2 is SVGAGI. V was pared by 0 bases and J by 4 bases, with 12 bases between.

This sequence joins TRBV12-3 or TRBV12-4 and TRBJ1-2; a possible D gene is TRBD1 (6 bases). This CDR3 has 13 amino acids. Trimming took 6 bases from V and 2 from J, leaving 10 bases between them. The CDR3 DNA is TGTGCCAGCAGATATGGACAGAACTATGGCTACACCTTC. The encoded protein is CASRYGQNYGYTF.

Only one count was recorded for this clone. Here the CDR3 reads CASTRESFYNEQFF. In nucleotides, the CDR3 is TGTGCCAGCACCCGGGAGTCCTTTTACAATGAGCAGTTCTTC. The chain uses TRBV6-5 and TRBJ2-1; possibly TRBD2 for D (6 bases). Germline assignment: CDR1 MNHEY and CDR2 SVGAGI. V lost 7 bases and J 4 bases, leaving 14 bases between the germline ends. The CDR3 covers 14 residues.

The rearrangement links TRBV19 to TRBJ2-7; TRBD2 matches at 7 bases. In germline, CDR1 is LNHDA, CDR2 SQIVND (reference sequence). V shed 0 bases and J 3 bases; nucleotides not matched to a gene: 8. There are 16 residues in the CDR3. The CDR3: CASSIEASGVGYEQYF. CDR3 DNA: TGTGCCAGTAGTATAGAGGCTAGCGGAGTAGGCTACGAGCAGTACTTC.

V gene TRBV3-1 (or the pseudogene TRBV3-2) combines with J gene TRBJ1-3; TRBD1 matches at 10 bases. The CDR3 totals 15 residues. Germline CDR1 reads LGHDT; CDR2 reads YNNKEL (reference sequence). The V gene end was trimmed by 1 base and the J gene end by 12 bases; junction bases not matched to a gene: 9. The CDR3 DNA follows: TGTGCCAGCAGCCAAGGCCGACAGGGGGCGCTGAGCATATATTTT. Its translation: CASSQGRQGALSIYF.

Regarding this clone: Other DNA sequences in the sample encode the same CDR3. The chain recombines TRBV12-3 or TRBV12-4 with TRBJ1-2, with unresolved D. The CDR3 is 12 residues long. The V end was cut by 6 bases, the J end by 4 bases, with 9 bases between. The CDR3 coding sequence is TGTGCCAGCAGCCCTGGGTTCTATGGCTACACCTTC. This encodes CASSPGFYGYTF.

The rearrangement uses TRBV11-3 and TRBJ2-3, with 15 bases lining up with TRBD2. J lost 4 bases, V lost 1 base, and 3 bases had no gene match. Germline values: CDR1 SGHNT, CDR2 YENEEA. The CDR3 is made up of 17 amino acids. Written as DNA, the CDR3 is TGTGCCAGCAGCTTAGGTGGACTAGCGGGAGGGTCAGATACGCAGTATTTT. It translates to CASSLGGLAGGSDTQYF.

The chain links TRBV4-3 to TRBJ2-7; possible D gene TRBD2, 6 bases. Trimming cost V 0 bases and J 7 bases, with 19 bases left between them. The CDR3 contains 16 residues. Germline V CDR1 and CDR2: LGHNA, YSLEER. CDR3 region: CASSQDRYGGKREQYF. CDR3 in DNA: TGCGCCAGCAGCCAAGATCGGTACGGAGGGAAGAGGGAGCAGTACTTC.

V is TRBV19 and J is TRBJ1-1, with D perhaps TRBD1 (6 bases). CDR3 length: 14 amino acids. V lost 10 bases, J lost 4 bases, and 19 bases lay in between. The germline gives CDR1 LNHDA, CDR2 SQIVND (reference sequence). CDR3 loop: CATDQGGQSTEAFF. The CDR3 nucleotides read TGTGCCACAGACCAAGGAGGACAGAGCACTGAAGCTTTCTTT.